This T cell receptor (beta chain) was recovered during a study of blood T cell repertoires in COVID-19. Study-level information: Donors in the United States, Italy and Spain gave samples during acute or convalescent COVID-19. Nucleic acid was either cDNA or gDNA, and it came from T cells, B-cell-depleted T cells, or PBMCs.

This clone has ten or more counts. As originally analysed: Using reference gene primer amplification, nucleated cell counts were estimated. Profiling relied on immunoSEQ multiplex PCR, and the TCRdb table lists in-frame clones only, not all of them. V and J calls and clone size are given by that table; D and trimming were obtained from the DNA. The sample yields around 300,000 clones, approximately 88% seen once. The germline V gene has CDR1 SEHNR and CDR2 FQNEAQ (reference sequence). V was cut by 4 bases and J by 2 bases, with 14 bases left in between. This CDR3 is built from 16 residues. Specimen: peripheral blood. The V call is TRBV7-9, the J call TRBJ2-2, with D tentatively TRBD1 (6 bases). The TCR comes from a woman aged 40 to 50 who had recovered from COVID-19. CDR3 protein: CASSSVDRPNTGELFF. The CDR3 coding sequence is TGTGCCAGCAGCTCGGTTGACAGGCCCAACACCGGGGAGCTGTTTTTT. The complete variable domain, with remaining parts taken from reference TRBV7-9 and TRBJ2-2, reads DTGVSQNPRHKITKRGQNVTFRCDPISEHNRLYWYRQTLGQGPEFLTYFQNEAQLEKSRLLSDRFSAERPKGSFSTLEIQRTEQGDSAMYLCASSSVDRPNTGELFFGEGSRLTVL.